The next 21 T cell receptor beta chains were all read from a single sample in a study of blood T cell repertoires in COVID-19. Clones were sequenced by immunoSEQ multiplex PCR, and TCRdb holds only the in-frame ones, with some missing. The sample holds approximately 200,000 clones, 70% to 90% seen once. Source material: peripheral blood. The receptors were gathered from a man aged 40-50 years with acute or convalescent COVID-19.

The V call is TRBV2, the J call TRBJ2-3, with 11 bases aligning to TRBD2. The CDR3 covers 17 residues. The ends lost 1 base at V and 1 base at J; junction bases unmatched: 4. Per germline, CDR1 SNHLY and CDR2 FYNNEI. The CDR3 is CASSEGLAGGRTDTQYF. The DNA of the CDR3 is TGTGCCAGCAGTGAAGGCCTAGCGGGGGGCCGCACAGATACGCAGTATTTT.

J is TRBJ2-7 and V is TRBV18, with a tentative D call TRBD1 (5 bases). The length of the CDR3 is 13 residues. The V gene lost 1 base and the J gene lost 5 bases, with 9 bases spanning the gap. CDR1 is KGHSH, CDR2 LQKENI, per germline. The CDR3 loop is CASSPRVRDEQYF. In DNA form, the CDR3 reads TGTGCCAGCTCACCACGGGTCAGGGACGAGCAGTACTTC. The entire variable domain, with the rest obtained from reference TRBV18 and TRBJ2-7, is as follows: NAGVMQNPRHLVRRRGQEARLRCSPMKGHSHVYWYRQLPEEGLKFMVYLQKENIIDESGMPKERFSAEFPKEGPSILRIQQVVRGDSAAYFCASSPRVRDEQYFGPGTRLTVT.

V usage is TRBV6-6 and J usage is TRBJ2-3; possible D gene TRBD1, 5 bases. The V gene lost 6 bases and the J gene lost 4 bases, with 20 bases spanning the gap. Germline V lookup: CDR1 MNHNY, CDR2 SVGAGI (reference sequence). The CDR3 contains 16 residues. CDR3 in DNA: TGTGCCAGCAGCCCAAATCTAGGGGTAGGGGCAGATACGCAGTATTTT. This sequence encodes CASSPNLGVGADTQYF.

CDR3 nucleotides: TGTGCCAGCAGCATCGCGGACGGGGAGCTGTTTTTT. Its protein is CASSIADGELFF. The chain has TRBV27 and TRBJ2-2; no clear D gene. Germline lookup yields CDR1 MNHEY and CDR2 SMNVEV (reference sequence). Trimming stripped 6 bases from V and 7 bases from J, with 9 bases between. The CDR3 spans 12 residues.

The rearrangement links TRBV3-1 (or the pseudogene TRBV3-2) to TRBJ2-3; perhaps TRBD2 as D (7 bases). Germline V gene data show CDR1 as LGHDT and CDR2 as YNNKEL (reference sequence). This CDR3 contains 16 residues. Trimming pared 2 bases from V and 4 bases from J, leaving 16 bases between. CDR3 in DNA: TGTGCCAGCAGCCAATGGGGAGGGGGGGCTGCAGATACGCAGTATTTT. Translation: CASSQWGGGAADTQYF.

The J gene is TRBJ1-3, the V gene TRBV13; D call uncertain. This CDR3 contains 19 residues. The V end was cut by 2 bases, the J end by 2 bases, with 22 bases between. Germline CDR1 reads PRHDT; CDR2 reads FYEKMQ (reference sequence). CDR3 bases: TGTGCCAGCAGCTTACGCCCCAGTTTTTCGAATGCCCCTGGAAACACCATATATTTT. This translates into CASSLRPSFSNAPGNTIYF.

The gene calls are TRBV3-1 (or the pseudogene TRBV3-2) and TRBJ2-1; D possibly corresponds to TRBD2 (6 bases). Germline values: CDR1 LGHDT, CDR2 YNNKEL (reference sequence). This CDR3 region has 15 residues. V dropped 1 base and J dropped 0 bases, with 7 bases sitting between them. The CDR3, as DNA: TGTGCCAGCAGCCAAGTCGGGGGCTCCTACAATGAGCAGTTCTTC. Protein sequence: CASSQVGGSYNEQFF.

The genes are TRBV9 and TRBJ2-1; 11 bases align to TRBD2. V shed 3 bases, J shed 5 bases, and the junction held 4 bases outside the gene matches. Per germline, CDR1 SGDLS and CDR2 YYNGEE. This CDR3 has 15 residues. The CDR3 coding sequence is TGTGCCAGCAGCGCTAGCGGGGGGCCAAACAATGAGCAGTTCTTC. Translating gives CASSASGGPNNEQFF.

This clone was counted only a few times. This chain uses TRBV7-6 with TRBJ1-1; unclear D gene. There are 13 residues in the CDR3. Germline CDR1 is SGHVS and CDR2 is FNYEAQ. Trimming removed 2 bases from V and 1 base from J, with 5 bases in between. CDR3 residues: CASSLTRNTEAFF. Here the CDR3 DNA reads TGTGCCAGCAGCTTAACGAGGAACACTGAAGCTTTCTTT.

The chain recombines TRBV3-1 (or the pseudogene TRBV3-2) with TRBJ2-1, with 9 bases identical to TRBD2. V dropped 3 bases and J dropped 8; count of bases not matched to a gene: 11. Germline CDR1 is LGHDT and CDR2 is YNNKEL (reference sequence). The CDR3 is 16 residues long. CDR3 amino acids: CASSHGASGDFDEQFF. CDR3 DNA sequence: TGTGCCAGCAGCCATGGGGCTAGCGGGGATTTCGATGAGCAGTTCTTC.

This clone was seen many times. The chain's CDR3 is CASSLNLAGEQYF. The CDR3 DNA sequence: TGCGCCAGCAGCCTAAATCTAGCGGGCGAGCAGTACTTC. The V and J genes are TRBV5-1 and TRBJ2-7, with TRBD2 matching 8 bases. The germline V gene has CDR1 SGHRS and CDR2 YFSETQ. V shed 4 bases and J 6 bases; nucleotides not matched to a gene: 6. CDR3 length: 13 residues.

This chain uses TRBV20-1 with TRBJ2-5; D may be TRBD2 (7 bases). Trimming stripped 3 bases from V and 5 bases from J, with 10 bases between. The CDR3 spans 12 residues. The germline gives CDR1 DFQATT, CDR2 SNEGSKA (reference sequence). In DNA, the CDR3 is TGCAGTGCTAGTCGGGGGGCTGAGACCCAGTACTTC. Its protein product is CSASRGAETQYF.

The chain joins TRBV11-2 to TRBJ1-1; D is unresolved. Trimming left V 3 bases short and J 7 bases short, with 12 bases between. CDR1 and CDR2 from the germline V gene are SGHAT and FQNNGV. The CDR3 has 13 amino acids. CDR3 bases: TGTGCCAGCAGCTTTTCTACCTGGTTTGAAGCTTTCTTT. It yields the protein CASSFSTWFEAFF.

This clone appeared a few times. The chain is built from TRBV19 and TRBJ1-1; D is perhaps TRBD1 (5 bases). From germline, CDR1 is LNHDA and CDR2 SQIVND (reference sequence). Trimming took 3 bases from V and 4 from J, leaving 15 bases between them. The CDR3 runs to 15 residues. For the CDR3, the DNA is TGTGCCAGTAGTATGTCACCACGGGGGACCACTGAAGCTTTCTTT. Its translation: CASSMSPRGTTEAFF.

The chain uses TRBV11-2 and TRBJ2-2, with a possible D match to TRBD2 (5 bases). There are 15 residues in the CDR3. CDR1 and CDR2 from the germline V gene are SGHAT and FQNNGV. V lost 5 bases, J lost 1 base, and 11 bases lay in between. DNA of the CDR3: TGTGCCAGCAGCGCCAGACGGGGGAACACCGGGGAGCTGTTTTTT. It specifies CASSARRGNTGELFF.

The rearrangement uses TRBV7-3 and TRBJ2-1; tentative D call: TRBD1 (6 bases). The germline V gene has CDR1 SGHTA and CDR2 FQGTGA. The CDR3 contains 14 residues. Trimming removed 1 base at V and 7 bases at J, with 11 bases between. CDR3 coding DNA: TGTGCCAGCAGCTTAAAAGGGGGTTGGAATGAGCAGTTCTTC. Amino acids: CASSLKGGWNEQFF.

The rearrangement uses TRBV7-9 and TRBJ1-1; no reliable D call. The V gene's germline CDR1 is SEHNR and CDR2 FQNEAQ (reference sequence). V was shortened by 3 bases and J by 1 base, with 9 bases between the two germline ends. The CDR3 is 14 amino acids. DNA for the CDR3: TGTGCCAGCAGCTTCGGCCAGGCGAACACTGAAGCTTTCTTT. As protein: CASSFGQANTEAFF.

This clone showed up just once. The rearrangement joins TRBV2 to TRBJ1-2; 9 bases are a match to TRBD1. CDR3 length: 16 amino acids. After removal of 3 bases from V and 4 bases from J, the junction contained 9 bases not matched to a gene. Germline lookup yields CDR1 SNHLY and CDR2 FYNNEI. CDR3 DNA: TGTGCCAGCAGTGAGGCGGTGACAGGGGGAACCTATGGCTACACCTTC. Encoded protein: CASSEAVTGGTYGYTF. Full variable domain (remainder filled in from reference TRBV2 and TRBJ1-2): EPEVTQTPSHQVTQMGQEVILRCVPISNHLYFYWYRQILGQKVEFLVSFYNNEISEKSEIFDDQFSVERPDGSNFTLKIRSTKLEDSAMYFCASSEAVTGGTYGYTFGSGTRLTVV.

The chain uses TRBV30 and TRBJ1-1, with TRBD1 matching over 8 bases. The ends lost 3 bases at V and 4 bases at J; junction bases unmatched: 4. The CDR3 totals 13 residues. In germline, CDR1 is GTSNPN, CDR2 SVGIG (reference sequence). The CDR3 DNA is TGTGCCTGGAGGCAGGGGGCAAGCACTGAAGCTTTCTTT. This sequence encodes CAWRQGASTEAFF.

The chain is built from TRBV24-1 and TRBJ1-1, with a possible D match to TRBD1 (6 bases). The CDR3 spans 13 residues. V dropped 9 bases and J dropped 1 base, with 11 bases sitting between them. Per the germline V gene, CDR1 is KGHDR and CDR2 is SFDVKD. The CDR3 region has the DNA TGTGCCACCCAAATGACAGGGAACACTGAAGCTTTCTTT. Protein product: CATQMTGNTEAFF.

The V and J genes are TRBV20-1 and TRBJ1-5, with D unresolved. V lost 3 bases and J lost 6, with 9 bases in between. The CDR3 consists of 12 residues. Germline values: CDR1 DFQATT, CDR2 SNEGSKA (reference sequence). As DNA, the CDR3 is TGCAGTGCTAGTGCCGCAGGTCAGCCCCAGCATTTT. Its translation is CSASAAGQPQHF.